Given below is one T cell receptor beta chain in context. Its antigen remains unknown. This sample is drawn from a study of cytomegalovirus exposure and HLA in healthy donors. Study overall: It was reported in a later analysis that the same platform had been used for the 120 or so validation repertoires as for the 666 first-cohort repertoires. Findings of the study overall: While the bulk of TCR sequences proved rare, some public TCRs turned up in many donors.

CDR3 length: 14 residues. CDR1 and CDR2 (germline): MRHNA, SNTAGT. Trimming took 5 bases from V and 4 from J; bases not matched to a gene: 7. The method was immunoSEQ multiplex PCR; TCRdb's version includes in-frame clones alone and lacks a portion of them. The sample consists of 82,000 or so clones, 85% to 95% of them appearing once. This sequence joins TRBV6-4 and TRBJ1-1, with TRBD1 matching 7 bases. The clonotype was recovered from a woman aged 18-29 years in good health and CMV-seronegative. Sample: PBMCs. CDR3 amino acids: CASSQTGDGTEAFF. In nucleotides, the CDR3 is TGTGCCAGCAGTCAAACAGGGGACGGCACTGAAGCTTTCTTT.